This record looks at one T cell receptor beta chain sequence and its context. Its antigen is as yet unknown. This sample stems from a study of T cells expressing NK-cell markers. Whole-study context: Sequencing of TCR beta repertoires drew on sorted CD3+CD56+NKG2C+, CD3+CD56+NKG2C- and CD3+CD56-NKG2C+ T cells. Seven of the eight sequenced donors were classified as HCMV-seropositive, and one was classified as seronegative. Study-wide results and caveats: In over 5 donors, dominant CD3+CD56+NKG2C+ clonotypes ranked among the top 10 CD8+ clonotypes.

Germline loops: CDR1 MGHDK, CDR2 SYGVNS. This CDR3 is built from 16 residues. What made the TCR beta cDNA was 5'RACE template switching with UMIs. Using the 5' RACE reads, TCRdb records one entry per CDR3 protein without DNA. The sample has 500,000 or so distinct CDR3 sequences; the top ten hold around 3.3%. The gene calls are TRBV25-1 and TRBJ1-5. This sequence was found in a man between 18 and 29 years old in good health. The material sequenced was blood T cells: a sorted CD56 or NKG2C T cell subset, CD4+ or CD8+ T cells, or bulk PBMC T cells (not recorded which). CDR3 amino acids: CASSESRWGFNQPQHF.